One and the same sample provided the 6 T cell receptor beta chains below, sequenced in a study of blood T cell repertoires in COVID-19. The data were produced by immunoSEQ multiplex PCR, yet TCRdb's version contains in-frame clones alone and is incomplete. The table has roughly 120,000 clones, about three quarters seen once. Material: peripheral blood. These TCRs come from a human donor with acute or convalescent COVID-19. The donor label of this sample is uncertain.

The rearrangement joins TRBV19 to TRBJ2-3; 9 nucleotides line up with TRBD1. J lost 4 bases, V lost 9 bases, and 14 bases had no gene match. Germline CDR1 is LNHDA and CDR2 is SQIVND (reference sequence). This CDR3 spans 16 amino acids. This chain's CDR3 is CASSIVGTGIPDTQYF. The CDR3 DNA reads as TGTGCCAGCTCAATAGTGGGGACAGGGATACCAGATACGCAGTATTTT.

This chain joins TRBV4-2 and TRBJ1-1; 8 bases are a match to TRBD1. Germline V gene sequence: CDR1 LGHNA, CDR2 YNFKEQ. This CDR3 is 14 amino acids long. J gave up 3 bases and V 4 bases, and 4 bases lay outside the gene matches. The CDR3 coding sequence is TGTGCCAGCAGCCTGACAGGGGTCGACACTGAAGCTTTCTTT. Amino acids: CASSLTGVDTEAFF.

V is TRBV6-5 and J is TRBJ1-3, with 8 bases matching TRBD1. Germline values: CDR1 MNHEY, CDR2 SVGAGI. The CDR3 runs 15 residues. V gave up 2 bases and J gave up 4 bases; unmatched junction bases: 4. As DNA, the CDR3 is TGTGCCAGCAGTTACGGATCAGGGGGCGGAAACACCATATATTTT. Translated: CASSYGSGGGNTIYF.

This clone was recorded only once. The rearrangement links TRBV5-6 to TRBJ1-4, with a possible D match to TRBD1 (5 bases). The V gene's germline CDR1 is SGHDT and CDR2 YYEEEE. The CDR3 is 15 residues long. V lost 1 base to trimming and J lost 4 bases, with 11 bases between them. Here the CDR3 DNA reads TGTGCCAGCAGCTTGAAAGGGGTTATTAATGAAAAACTGTTTTTT. This encodes CASSLKGVINEKLFF.

The rearrangement links TRBV3-1 (or the pseudogene TRBV3-2) to TRBJ1-1, with 10 positions matching TRBD1. The CDR3 sequence is 15 residues long. In germline, CDR1 is LGHDT, CDR2 YNNKEL (reference sequence). The V segment lost 1 base and the J segment 3 bases; nucleotides outside the gene matches: 2. The CDR3 nucleotides read TGTGCCAGCAGCCAAGTTGGACAGGGGGACACTGAAGCTTTCTTT. Translated, it gives CASSQVGQGDTEAFF.

The J gene is TRBJ1-2, the V gene TRBV5-6; no clear D gene. CDR3 length: 13 amino acids. Between the trimmed V and J ends, which lost 2 bases and 8 bases, there was a span of 13 bases. CDR1 SGHDT and CDR2 YYEEEE come from the germline V gene. The DNA of the CDR3 is TGTGCCAGCAGCTTTGGGAGGGAGAACGGCTACACCTTC. It codes for CASSFGRENGYTF.